Following are 2 T cell receptor beta chains from one sample sequenced in a study of shared clonotypes between healthy human individuals. Libraries were prepared by immunoSEQ multiplex PCR; TCRdb keeps only in-frame clonotypes and omits some of them. This sample has about 580,000 clones, with more than 95% found just once. Naive CD8 cells lacked CD45RO and underwent positive selection for CCR7, leaving out terminally differentiated effector memory CD45RA+ cells. The source material was naive CD8+ T cells sorted from blood. Receptors were obtained from a man aged 30-40 years in good health.

The V gene is TRBV5-5, the J gene TRBJ2-7, with D tentatively TRBD1 (5 bases). Deletions cut 0 bases from V and 2 bases from J, with 12 bases between. This CDR3 contains 15 residues. From germline, CDR1 is SGHKS and CDR2 YYEKEE (reference sequence). This CDR3 reads CASSLGYQGTYEQYF. The CDR3 DNA is TGTGCCAGCAGCTTGGGGTATCAGGGCACCTACGAGCAGTACTTC.

A single count supports this clone. The rearrangement joins TRBV27 to TRBJ2-6; D is unclear. Trimming left V 5 bases short and J 0 bases short, with 17 bases between. This CDR3 is 18 amino acids long. Germline V gives CDR1 MNHEY, CDR2 SMNVEV (reference sequence). The CDR3 DNA reads TGTGCCAGCAGTCCATCCCCGACGGTGAGCTCTGGGGCCAACGTCCTGACTTTC. Protein sequence: CASSPSPTVSSGANVLTF.